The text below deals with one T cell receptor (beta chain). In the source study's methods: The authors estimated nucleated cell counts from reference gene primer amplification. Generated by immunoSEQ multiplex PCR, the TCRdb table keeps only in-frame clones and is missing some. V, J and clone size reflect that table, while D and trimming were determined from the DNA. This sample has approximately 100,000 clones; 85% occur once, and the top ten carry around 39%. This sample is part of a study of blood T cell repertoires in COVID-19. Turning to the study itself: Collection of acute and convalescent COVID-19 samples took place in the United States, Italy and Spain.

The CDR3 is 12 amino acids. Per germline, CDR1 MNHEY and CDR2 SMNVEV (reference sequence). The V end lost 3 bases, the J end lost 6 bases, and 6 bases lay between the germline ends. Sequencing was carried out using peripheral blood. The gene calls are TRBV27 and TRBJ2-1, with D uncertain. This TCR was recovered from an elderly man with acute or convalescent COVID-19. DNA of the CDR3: TGTGCCAGCAGTTTTTCGGGCAATGAGCAGTTCTTC. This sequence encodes CASSFSGNEQFF.